This T cell receptor (beta chain) originates from a study of T-cell memory formation after mild COVID-19. One entry per CDR3 protein, called by TCRdb with MiXCR from the 5' RACE reads. The data contain 250,000 to 350,000 distinct CDR3 sequences, roughly a fifth of them singletons. Trimming pared 5 bases from V and 0 bases from J, leaving 11 bases between. CDR1 and CDR2 from the germline V gene are SGHRS and YFSETQ. This CDR3 is built from 14 residues. Comment on this clonotype: The target antigen is unknown.

Notes on the study in general: Clones contracting across day 15 to 85 had a balanced CD4/CD8 profile; later expanding clones leaned CD4+. Researchers found some responding clones in pre-infection memory, a sign that cross-reactive memory joined.

This rearrangement joins TRBV5-1 to TRBJ1-2; no clear D gene. The sequence was obtained from a man younger than 35 who had mild COVID-19 (a few samples of this study predate the infection). Cell type and time point are not known. What was sequenced was PBMCs or a T cell subset sorted from them (not recorded which). For the CDR3, the DNA is TGCGCCAGCAGGGATAGTGGCGCTAACTATGGCTACACCTTC. Protein sequence: CASRDSGANYGYTF.